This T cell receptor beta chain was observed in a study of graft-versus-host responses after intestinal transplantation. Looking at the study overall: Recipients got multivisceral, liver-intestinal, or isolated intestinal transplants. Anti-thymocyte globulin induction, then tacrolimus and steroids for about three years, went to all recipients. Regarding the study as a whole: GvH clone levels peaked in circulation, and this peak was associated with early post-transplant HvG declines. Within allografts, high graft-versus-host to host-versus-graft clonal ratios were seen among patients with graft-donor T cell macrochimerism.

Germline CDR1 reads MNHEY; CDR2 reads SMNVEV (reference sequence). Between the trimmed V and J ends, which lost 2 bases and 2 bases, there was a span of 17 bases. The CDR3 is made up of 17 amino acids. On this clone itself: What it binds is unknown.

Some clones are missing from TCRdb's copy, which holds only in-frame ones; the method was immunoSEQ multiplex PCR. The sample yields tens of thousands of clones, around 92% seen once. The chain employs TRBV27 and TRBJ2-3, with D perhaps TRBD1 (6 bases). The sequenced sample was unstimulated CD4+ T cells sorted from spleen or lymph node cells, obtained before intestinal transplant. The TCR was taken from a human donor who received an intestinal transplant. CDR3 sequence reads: CASSLTQKQGYTDTQYF. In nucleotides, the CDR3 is TGTGCCAGCAGTTTAACACAGAAACAGGGATACACAGATACGCAGTATTTT.